This is a list of T cell receptor beta chains from one sample in a study of T cell responses to AZD1222 COVID-19 vaccine. The repertoire was sequenced with immunoSEQ multiplex PCR; TCRdb's copy has only in-frame clones and lacks some. The sample lists about 84,000 clones, around 85% occurring once. The sequencing used peripheral blood, collected 28 days after the second AZD1222 dose. These receptors were collected from an adult who received the AZD1222 COVID-19 vaccine. The CDR3 runs from the conserved cysteine through the conserved F or W. A D gene is named only where the DNA matches it firmly. Some rows mark clone size as missing; the rest say once, few, many or name a class of expanded clone.

D gene: -; V gene: TRBV3-1/TRBV3-2; J gene: TRBJ2-2; clone size: -; CDR3 DNA: TGTGCCAGTACAAATCGGACCGCCCGGATCGCCGGGGAGCTGTTTTTT; CDR3 protein: CASTNRTARIAGELFF
D gene: TRBD1; V gene: TRBV28; J gene: TRBJ1-4; clone size: -; CDR3 DNA: TGTGCCAGCAGTTCCCCGGACAGGATGAATGAAAAACTGTTTTTT; CDR3 protein: CASSSPDRMNEKLFF
D gene: -; V gene: TRBV7-2; J gene: TRBJ2-1; clone size: -; CDR3 DNA: TGTGCCAGCAGCGTGCTGGACAGCTCCTACAATGAGCAGTTCTTC; CDR3 protein: CASSVLDSSYNEQFF
D gene: -; V gene: TRBV7-2; J gene: TRBJ1-1; clone size: few; CDR3 DNA: TGTGCCAGCAGCGTCGACAGGCTGAACACTGAAGCTTTCTTT; CDR3 protein: CASSVDRLNTEAFF
D gene: -; V gene: TRBV28; J gene: TRBJ1-1; clone size: -; CDR3 DNA: TGTGCCAGCAGCCTACTAGCGGCAGGGGTCTTGAACACTGAAGCTTTCTTT; CDR3 protein: CASSLLAAGVLNTEAFF
D gene: -; V gene: TRBV5-5; J gene: TRBJ2-1; clone size: -; CDR3 DNA: TGTGCCAGCAGCTTGGCCCCGGGCTCTGGGGCCAACAATGAGCAGTTCTTC; CDR3 protein: CASSLAPGSGANNEQFF
D gene: -; V gene: TRBV30; J gene: TRBJ1-3; clone size: -; CDR3 DNA: TGTGCCTGGAGTGTACGAAGGGCCATATATTTT; CDR3 protein: CAWSVRRAIYF
D gene: -; V gene: TRBV3-1/TRBV3-2; J gene: TRBJ2-3; clone size: -; CDR3 DNA: TGTGCCAGCAGCCCAGGGGACTTCCCTCGGGATACGCAGTATTTT; CDR3 protein: CASSPGDFPRDTQYF
D gene: TRBD1; V gene: TRBV7-2; J gene: TRBJ1-2; clone size: -; CDR3 DNA: TGTGCCAGCAGCACAGGACAGGCCAGTGGGGTCTACACCTTC; CDR3 protein: CASSTGQASGVYTF
D gene: TRBD2; V gene: TRBV29-1; J gene: TRBJ2-1; clone size: -; CDR3 DNA: TGCAGCGTTGTTCCTGGACTAGTAGAATACAATGAGCAGTTCTTC; CDR3 protein: CSVVPGLVEYNEQFF
D gene: -; V gene: TRBV3-1/TRBV3-2; J gene: TRBJ1-2; clone size: once; CDR3 DNA: TGTGCCAGCAGCCTGGGCTATGGCTACACCTTC; CDR3 protein: CASSLGYGYTF
D gene: TRBD1; V gene: TRBV11-2; J gene: TRBJ2-2; clone size: -; CDR3 DNA: TGTGCCAGCAACGAACAGGGGACGAACACCGGGGAGCTGTTTTTT; CDR3 protein: CASNEQGTNTGELFF
D gene: TRBD1; V gene: TRBV29-1; J gene: TRBJ1-1; clone size: -; CDR3 DNA: TGCAGCGTTACGGACAGGGGGATGAACACTGAAGCTTTCTTT; CDR3 protein: CSVTDRGMNTEAFF
D gene: TRBD1; V gene: TRBV19; J gene: TRBJ1-6; clone size: -; CDR3 DNA: TGTGCCAGTAGTATGGGGGACAGCTCCTATAATTCACCCCTCCACTTT; CDR3 protein: CASSMGDSSYNSPLHF
D gene: -; V gene: TRBV28; J gene: TRBJ1-4; clone size: -; CDR3 DNA: TGTGCCAGCAGTGGGGGTGGAACTAATGAAAAACTGTTTTTT; CDR3 protein: CASSGGGTNEKLFF
D gene: -; V gene: TRBV27; J gene: TRBJ2-2; clone size: -; CDR3 DNA: TGTGCCAGCAGTTCCCCGCTCAGATCACCCGGGGAGCTGTTTTTT; CDR3 protein: CASSSPLRSPGELFF
D gene: -; V gene: TRBV11-3; J gene: TRBJ2-1; clone size: -; CDR3 DNA: TGTGCCAGCAGCCCCGGGACAACCTACTACAATGAGCAGTTCTTC; CDR3 protein: CASSPGTTYYNEQFF
D gene: -; V gene: TRBV20-1; J gene: TRBJ2-2; clone size: -; CDR3 DNA: TGCAGTGCTAGTTGGCTAGCGCCCACCGGGGAGCTGTTTTTT; CDR3 protein: CSASWLAPTGELFF
D gene: TRBD2; V gene: TRBV4-3; J gene: TRBJ2-7; clone size: -; CDR3 DNA: TGCGCCAGCAGCCAAGAGCAGGCGGGACTAGCGGGAGTGGAGCAGTACTTC; CDR3 protein: CASSQEQAGLAGVEQYF
D gene: TRBD1; V gene: TRBV4-1; J gene: TRBJ1-2; clone size: -; CDR3 DNA: TGCGCTAGCAGCCAAGATCCCCTTCGGACAGGGAGGATCTATGGCTACACCTTC; CDR3 protein: CASSQDPLRTGRIYGYTF
D gene: TRBD1; V gene: TRBV10-3; J gene: TRBJ1-1; clone size: once; CDR3 DNA: TGTGCCATCAGCCCCGGGACAGGGGTGAACACTGAAGCTTTCTTT; CDR3 protein: CAISPGTGVNTEAFF
D gene: -; V gene: TRBV5-8; J gene: TRBJ1-4; clone size: -; CDR3 DNA: TGTGCCAGCACCAGGGGTACTGGGGCAACTAATGAAAAACTGTTTTTT; CDR3 protein: CASTRGTGATNEKLFF
D gene: -; V gene: TRBV5-6; J gene: TRBJ1-1; clone size: -; CDR3 DNA: TGTGCCAGCAGCGACCTAGGGAGGGGGGTGGCTGAAGCTTTCTTT; CDR3 protein: CASSDLGRGVAEAFF
D gene: -; V gene: TRBV28; J gene: TRBJ1-6; clone size: -; CDR3 DNA: TGCACGACTCGAAGGGGTGCCTATAATTCACCCCTCCACTTT; CDR3 protein: CTTRRGAYNSPLHF
D gene: -; V gene: TRBV13; J gene: TRBJ2-2; clone size: medium-sized; CDR3 DNA: TGTGCCAGCAGCGTGGGGAGGTCGTGGAACACCGGGGAGCTGTTTTTT; CDR3 protein: CASSVGRSWNTGELFF
D gene: TRBD1; V gene: TRBV24-1; J gene: TRBJ1-1; clone size: -; CDR3 DNA: TGTGCCACCATGGACAGGTGGAACACTGAAGCTTTCTTT; CDR3 protein: CATMDRWNTEAFF
D gene: TRBD2; V gene: TRBV7-9; J gene: TRBJ2-7; clone size: once; CDR3 DNA: TGTGCCAGCAGCTCAGGGGGAGTAGCGGGAGAGTACGAGCAGTACTTC; CDR3 protein: CASSSGGVAGEYEQYF
D gene: -; V gene: TRBV6-5; J gene: TRBJ2-2; clone size: -; CDR3 DNA: TGTGCCAGCAGTTATGAGGTCAACACCGGGGAGCTGTTTTTT; CDR3 protein: CASSYEVNTGELFF
D gene: -; V gene: TRBV28; J gene: TRBJ2-7; clone size: -; CDR3 DNA: TGTGCCAGCAGTTTATCGGTAGCTTGGCAAGAGCAGTACTTC; CDR3 protein: CASSLSVAWQEQYF
D gene: -; V gene: TRBV20-1; J gene: TRBJ1-1; clone size: -; CDR3 DNA: TGCAGTGCTAGTTGGCTGCCGAACACTGAAGCTTTCTTT; CDR3 protein: CSASWLPNTEAFF
D gene: -; V gene: TRBV18; J gene: TRBJ1-2; clone size: -; CDR3 DNA: TGTGCCAGCTCACCAGAGAGAACCAGGGGCAACTATGGCTACACCTTC; CDR3 protein: CASSPERTRGNYGYTF
D gene: TRBD1; V gene: TRBV10-3; J gene: TRBJ1-1; clone size: -; CDR3 DNA: TGTGCCATCAGTGAGTCCCAGGGGGAGACTGAAGCTTTCTTT; CDR3 protein: CAISESQGETEAFF
D gene: -; V gene: TRBV28; J gene: TRBJ1-4; clone size: once; CDR3 DNA: TGTGCCAGCACCGGGTCAGTTAATGAAAAACTGTTTTTT; CDR3 protein: CASTGSVNEKLFF
D gene: -; V gene: TRBV19; J gene: TRBJ1-2; clone size: once; CDR3 DNA: TGTGCCAGTAGTAGTAACTATGGCTACACCTTC; CDR3 protein: CASSSNYGYTF
D gene: TRBD2; V gene: TRBV6-1; J gene: TRBJ2-7; clone size: -; CDR3 DNA: TGTGCCAGCAGTGAACTAGCGGAATACGAGCAGTACTTC; CDR3 protein: CASSELAEYEQYF
D gene: -; V gene: TRBV10-1; J gene: TRBJ2-1; clone size: once; CDR3 DNA: TGCGCCAGCAGTGAATGTAGGTTTAGGGGCCATGAGCAGTTCTTC; CDR3 protein: CASSECRFRGHEQFF
D gene: -; V gene: TRBV15; J gene: TRBJ1-1; clone size: -; CDR3 DNA: TGTGCCACCAGCAGACATGCCCCGAACACTGAAGCTTTCTTT; CDR3 protein: CATSRHAPNTEAFF
D gene: -; V gene: TRBV28; J gene: TRBJ1-2; clone size: -; CDR3 DNA: TGTGCCAGCAGTCAGGGCCAGAACTATGGCTACACCTTC; CDR3 protein: CASSQGQNYGYTF
D gene: TRBD2; V gene: TRBV28; J gene: TRBJ2-7; clone size: -; CDR3 DNA: TGTGCCAGCAGTTTAACAGGGCTAGCGGGTGCGTACGAGCAGTACTTC; CDR3 protein: CASSLTGLAGAYEQYF
D gene: TRBD1; V gene: TRBV28; J gene: TRBJ2-7; clone size: -; CDR3 DNA: TGTGCCAGCAGTTGGTCCGGGACAGGGAACGAGCAGTACTTC; CDR3 protein: CASSWSGTGNEQYF
D gene: -; V gene: TRBV9; J gene: TRBJ2-1; clone size: -; CDR3 DNA: TGTGCCAGCAGCGTAAGGGGGTCGTCCTACAATGAGCAGTTCTTC; CDR3 protein: CASSVRGSSYNEQFF